Sequencing of this T cell receptor beta chain was carried out in a study of T cell repertoires in cytomegalovirus infection (dated by TCRdb to about 2019). Concerning the study at large: Alongside well-studied HLA-B-restricted epitopes, the peptide stimulations were aimed at recently identified HLA-C-restricted CMV epitopes, whose presentation resists viral immunomodulation. The HLA type of each donor mattered for the analysis, because public TCR beta signatures pointed to carriage of CMV infection along with the matching HLA type. Study-wide findings and limitations: Cumulative frequency of public TCR beta family members discriminated carriers of CMV infection plus the relevant HLA type in this cohort and an independent roughly 340-donor cohort. The ex vivo response was dominated by HLA-C-restricted CMV-specific TCR beta clonotypes, and the single most frequent clonotype in two of eight donors was supplied by these HLA-C-restricted clonotypes.

As to this clonotype: No antigen is known for it. There are no base qualities to consult, and no much larger clone falls within one base.

The intended sense of this specimen's treatment or condition label: in vitro stimulation with specific CMV peptide epitopes to enrich CMV-specific T cells. The V end gives up 8 bases and the J end 6 bases, leaving 7 bases in the junction not matched to a gene. From its cysteine to its phenylalanine, the CDR3 spans 13 amino acids. Only the CDR3 region is kept as DNA, spanning 39 bases read in frame from base 1. For CDR1 and CDR2, the germline V gene lists MNHNS and SASEGT. TCRdb names Illumina HiSeq 1500 as the instrument used. TCRdb reprocessing: public reads trimmed at Q25 with fastp, clones called with MiXCR, in-frame beta chains kept. Identical CDR3 proteins give one entry, which carries the most common genes and DNA. This sample holds 900,000 to 950,000 distinct CDR3 sequences; roughly 30% were observed only once. The ten largest clones add up to 13% of the sample.

The chain is made from TRBV6-1 and TRBJ2-3, and TRBD1 matches 8 of the central bases. The material was cultured CD8+ T cells from PBMCs, obtained from culture after CMV antigen stimulation. The receptor's source is a human donor in good health (CMV status not recorded). Some clones in this sample may be carry-over from other donors' samples. In nucleotide form, the sequence is TGTGCCAGCGGGGACAGGACATCGGATACGCAGTATTTT. It translates to CASGDRTSDTQYF.